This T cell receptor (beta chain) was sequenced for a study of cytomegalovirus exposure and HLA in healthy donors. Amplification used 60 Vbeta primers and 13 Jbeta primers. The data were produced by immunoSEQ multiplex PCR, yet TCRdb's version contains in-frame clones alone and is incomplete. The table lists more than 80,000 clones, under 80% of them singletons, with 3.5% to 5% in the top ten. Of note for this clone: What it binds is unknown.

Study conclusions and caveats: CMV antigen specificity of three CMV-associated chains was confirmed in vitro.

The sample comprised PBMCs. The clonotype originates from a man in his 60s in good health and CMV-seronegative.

This CDR3 is CASSKDRGLSYEQYF. In DNA form, the CDR3 reads TGTGCCAGTAGTAAGGACAGGGGGCTCTCCTACGAGCAGTACTTC. This rearrangement joins TRBV19 to TRBJ2-7, with TRBD1 matching over 11 bases. From germline, CDR1 is LNHDA and CDR2 SQIVND (reference sequence). The J segment lost 0 bases and the V segment lost 4 bases, leaving 2 bases of the junction unmatched. The CDR3 is made up of 15 amino acids.